This T cell receptor (beta chain) was identified in a study of beta chain features in type 1 diabetes. Study-wide points: Type 1 diabetes patients had fewer VDJ junction insertions and more deletions. TCRB CDR3 length was moderately but significantly reduced in all four CD4+ subsets of Type 1 diabetes patients. Healthy donors had naive, central memory and Treg TCRB repertoires that appeared less similar than those seen among patients.

Sequencing targeted expressed TCRB transcripts, as all isolated RNA had been reverse transcribed. TCRdb keeps only in-frame clones here, not all; method: immunoSEQ multiplex PCR. The sample has under 900,000 clones, around a sixth seen once; the top ten hold 0.023%. As to this clone: Its specificity is unknown.

Via CD45RO/CCR7/CD25/CD127/CD95/CD27, cells of the CD4+ naive, central memory, regulatory and stem cell-like memory subsets were sorted. The length of the CDR3 is 17 residues. Trimming stripped 9 bases from V and 4 bases from J, with 26 bases between. Per germline, CDR1 MDHEN and CDR2 SYDVKM. The V gene is TRBV28, the J gene TRBJ2-3; D call uncertain. The receptor was derived from a woman aged 18-30 years in good health. Material: naive CD4+ T cells from blood. CDR3 nucleotide sequence: TGTGCCAGTAAGCGTGTCGTCGGGTGGCCAGGTTCAGATACGCAGTATTTT. Protein product: CASKRVVGWPGSDTQYF. Using reference TRBV28 and TRBJ2-3 for the parts outside the CDR3, the full variable domain is DVKVTQSSRYLVKRTGEKVFLECVQDMDHENMFWYRQDPGLGLRLIYFSYDVKMKEKGDIPEGYSVSREKKERFSLILESASTNQTSMYLCASKRVVGWPGSDTQYFGPGTRLTVL.